The source of this TCR beta chain is a study of tumor and adjacent non-tumor tissue in lung cancer. Turning to the study itself: Each sample yielded a few million productive TCRbeta reads on average.

Looked up from germline, CDR1 is SQVTM and CDR2 is ANQGSEA. The CDR3 extends over 14 residues, inclusive of both ends. About this clonotype itself: Its matching antigen is unknown. This CDR3 fails to terminate in the conserved phenylalanine or tryptophan, so it likely reflects a read error. Because the CDR3's place on the DNA is in doubt, the DNA is left out and the CDR3 is given as listed by TCRdb.

No cell sorting was done before RNA was extracted from the tissue. Distant lung tissue was collected more than 3 cm away from the tumor edge. Study-level findings and limits: Tumor tissue had significantly higher TCR diversity than normal lung. In normal lung, the top 100 clones were significantly more dominant than in tumor.

The library came from three nested PCR rounds adapted from ARM-PCR protocols. TCRdb reanalysed the multiplex PCR reads using MiXCR and keeps one entry per CDR3 protein. The sample holds some 100,000 distinct CDR3 sequences, 75% to 85% seen once. This sequence was found in a man aged 55-75 years with small cell lung cancer. The J gene is TRBJ2-2, the V gene TRBV29-1. Specimen: distant non-tumor lung tissue. The CDR3: CSVVSSVNTGEQFL.